The T cell receptor (beta chain) described here comes from a study of glioma-infiltrating T cells. General study findings and limits: Non-neoplastic patients had below-expected tissue-blood divergence, while all gliomas exceeded expectation. Tissue and blood shared very few CDR3 sequences.

Using RNA template, CDR3s of TCR alpha and beta were amplified with iRepertoire arm-PCR. For one-step reverse transcription and amplification, 100-400 ng of tissue mRNA or PBMC total RNA was used. MiXCR was run by TCRdb on the multiplex PCR reads, yielding one entry per CDR3 protein. Counted here are some 110,000 distinct CDR3 sequences, approximately 25% occurring once; the ten biggest clones make up about 15%. About this clonotype: Its target is unknown.

The sequence derives from a human donor with low-grade glioma or glioblastoma, undergoing nonglioma brain surgery, or in good health (not recorded which). The sequenced sample was glioma tissue, nonneoplastic brain tissue, or PBMCs (not recorded which).

This chain's CDR3 is CASSPHPRRYEQYF. The CDR3 coding sequence is TGCGCCAGCAGCCCTCATCCCCGCCGCTACGAGCAGTACTTC. V is TRBV5-1 and J is TRBJ2-7, with D uncertain. CDR3 length: 14 amino acids. Looked up from germline, CDR1 is SGHRS and CDR2 is YFSETQ. Trimming took off 4 bases at V and 3 bases at J, with 14 bases between the two ends.